This T cell receptor beta chain is drawn from a study of PD-1 blockade in classical Hodgkin lymphoma. The time point denotes: newly diagnosed, previously untreated cHL patient sample. The CD8+ T cells came from thawed PBMCs through magnetic negative selection. PBMCs from patients with newly diagnosed, untreated classical Hodgkin lymphoma served as a comparison group for the relapsed/refractory trial patients. Overall study findings and caveats: Newly diagnosed patients reportedly had lower baseline TCR diversity than healthy donors.

This CDR3 region has 14 residues. The germline V gene has CDR1 LNHDA and CDR2 SQIVND (reference sequence). Trimming cost V 9 bases and J 5 bases, with 17 bases left between them. With respect to this clone: Its antigen is undetermined.

The method was immunoSEQ multiplex PCR; TCRdb's version includes in-frame clones alone and lacks a portion of them. Found here are more than 7,500 clones, approximately 92% of them singletons; the top ten hold 7% to 8.5%. Material: CD8+ T cells from blood. The genes are TRBV19 and TRBJ2-1, with D perhaps being TRBD1 or TRBD2 (5 bases each). This clonotype originated in a human donor with classical Hodgkin lymphoma. The CDR3 protein is CASRVGESDNEQFF. For the CDR3, the DNA is TGTGCCAGCCGTGTGGGGGAATCAGACAATGAGCAGTTCTTC.